This is a list of T cell receptor beta chains from one sample in a study of blood T cell repertoires in COVID-19. Method: immunoSEQ multiplex PCR; TCRdb's copy keeps in-frame clones and lacks some. The table lists some 300,000 clones, approximately 89% of them singletons. Sequencing was done on a sample of PBMCs or T cells enriched from blood (not recorded which). Receptors originate from a woman aged 25 to 39 who had recovered from COVID-19. Each CDR3 is given with its conserved first and last residue. A D gene is named only where the DNA matches it firmly. The size of a clone is reported for some rows only, either as once, few or many, or as a class for expanded clones.

TRBD1	.	TRBJ2-4	TRBV28	TGTGCCAGCAGTGGTCCGGGACAGATAGCCAAAAACATTCAGTACTTC	CASSGPGQIAKNIQYF
TRBD2	.	TRBJ2-2	TRBV19	TGTGCCAGTACCCTCCGGGTAGCGGGAGGCCACACCGGGGAGCTGTTTTTT	CASTLRVAGGHTGELFF
TRBD2	.	TRBJ2-1	TRBV14	TGTGCCAGCAGCGGACTAGCGGGGGGCGGATCCGGGCAGTTCTTC	CASSGLAGGGSGQFF
.	.	TRBJ1-2	TRBV27	TGTGCCAGCAGTTTGTGGGCATATGGCTACACCTTC	CASSLWAYGYTF
TRBD2	.	TRBJ2-3	TRBV9	TGTGCCAGCAGCCCAAACCCCGGGACTAGCGCAGATACGCAGTATTTT	CASSPNPGTSADTQYF
.	.	TRBJ2-5	TRBV30	TGTGCCTGCAACATCGGGGGATACAAAAAACCCCAAGAGACCCAGTACTTC	CACNIGGYKKPQETQYF
.	.	TRBJ1-1	TRBV7-2	TGTGCCAGCAGCTGGGAAGACAGGTCCCTGAACACTGAAGCTTTCTTT	CASSWEDRSLNTEAFF
.	.	TRBJ2-1	TRBV4-1	TGCGCCAGCACCGAGGTGGGCAGGGGGGTTTACAATGAGCAGTTCTTC	CASTEVGRGVYNEQFF
.	once	TRBJ1-6	TRBV6-5	TGTGCCAGCAGCTCCCGGCAGGCAGATTCACCCCTCCACTTT	CASSSRQADSPLHF
TRBD2	.	TRBJ2-1	TRBV9	TGTGCCAGCAGCGTATCGGCGGGAGGGCGAAGCAATGAGCAGTTCTTC	CASSVSAGGRSNEQFF
TRBD2	once	TRBJ2-1	TRBV18	TGTGCCAGCTCCGGCGGACTAGCGGGGTACAATGAGCAGTTCTTC	CASSGGLAGYNEQFF
TRBD1	.	TRBJ2-3	TRBV10-2	TGCGCCAGCAGTAGTACGGGACAGGGAATCGTCACAGATACGCAGTATTTT	CASSSTGQGIVTDTQYF
.	.	TRBJ1-1	TRBV6-5	TGTGCCAGCAGTTACTCCCTGGGGAGTGAAGCTTTCTTT	CASSYSLGSEAFF
TRBD2	.	TRBJ2-5	TRBV10-2	TGCGCCAGCAGTGAGTCCCGGGACCCGACTAGCTACCATCCAGAGACCCAGTACTTC	CASSESRDPTSYHPETQYF
.	.	TRBJ2-5	TRBV9	TGTGCCAGCAGCGTATCGCAGGGGTTAGAGACCCAGTACTTC	CASSVSQGLETQYF
.	.	TRBJ2-1	TRBV28	TGTGCCAGCAGTCCCCACTCGACTCACTACAATGAGCAGTTCTTC	CASSPHSTHYNEQFF
TRBD2	.	TRBJ2-5	TRBV14	TGTGCCAGCAACTCGTACGCGGGAGGTGGGGAGACCCAGTACTTC	CASNSYAGGGETQYF
TRBD1	.	TRBJ2-7	TRBV5-4	TGTGCCAGCAGCCTGGACAGGCACTCCTACGAGCAGTACTTC	CASSLDRHSYEQYF
TRBD1	.	TRBJ2-5	TRBV7-9	TGTGCCAGCAGCCGGACAGGGATCGGGGAGACCCAGTACTTC	CASSRTGIGETQYF
TRBD1	.	TRBJ2-1	TRBV28	TGTGCCAGCAGCGAAACAGGGGGCGCGTCTTTGAAATTCTTCTATGAGCAGTTCTTC	CASSETGGASLKFFYEQFF
.	.	TRBJ2-5	TRBV10-2	TGCGCCAGCACAGGGATTCGCGAGACCCAGTACTTC	CASTGIRETQYF
.	.	TRBJ2-2	TRBV7-3	TGTGCCAGCAGCTTAAGAGGGCCGGAAACCGGGGAGCTGTTTTTT	CASSLRGPETGELFF
.	.	TRBJ2-1	TRBV12-5	TGTGCTAGTGGTTTGGCCCTAGAGGCCGGTGAGCAGTTCTTC	CASGLALEAGEQFF
TRBD1	.	TRBJ2-1	TRBV18	TGTGCCAGCTCACCAGGGCAGGGGGCAACGTATGAGCAGTTCTTC	CASSPGQGATYEQFF
.	once	TRBJ1-5	TRBV12-3/TRBV12-4	TGTGCCAGCAGCCAGACTAGGAGTCAGCCCCAGCATTTT	CASSQTRSQPQHF
.	.	TRBJ1-5	TRBV10-3	TGTGCCATCGGGGGCAATTATAGCAATCAGCCCCAGCATTTT	CAIGGNYSNQPQHF
TRBD1	.	TRBJ2-7	TRBV10-3	TGTGCCATCAGGAGACAGGGTGGCGAGCAGTACTTC	CAIRRQGGEQYF
.	.	TRBJ1-5	TRBV27	TGTGCCAGCAGTATAGGGTGGGGCCCTGCGGGGGGCTATAGCAATCAGCCCCAGCATTTT	CASSIGWGPAGGYSNQPQHF
TRBD2	.	TRBJ2-3	TRBV7-6	TGTGCCAGCAGCTTAGCGATAGTACTAGCGGAACCCTGGCCCCATACGCAGTATTTT	CASSLAIVLAEPWPHTQYF
TRBD1	few	TRBJ1-2	TRBV6-1	TGTGCCAGCAGTGACGGACAGGGGAACTATGGCTACACCTTC	CASSDGQGNYGYTF
.	.	TRBJ2-1	TRBV30	TGTGCCTGGAGTGTACAGGGTGAGCAGTTCTTC	CAWSVQGEQFF
TRBD1	.	TRBJ1-6	TRBV4-1	TGCGCCAGCAGCCATCCTCAACAGGGGTTTAATTCACCCCTCCACTTT	CASSHPQQGFNSPLHF
.	.	TRBJ1-2	TRBV10-3	TGTGCCATCACTGCGGGGGAGGGGCATGGCTACACCTTC	CAITAGEGHGYTF
.	.	TRBJ2-2	TRBV4-3	TGCGCCAGCAGCCCCCATCCTGAGCGGCAGCAACGCGGGGAGCTGTTTTTT	CASSPHPERQQRGELFF
.	.	TRBJ2-1	TRBV2	TGTGCCAGCAGTGAAGGCGACTACCCGGGTGGCGTGCAGTTCTTC	CASSEGDYPGGVQFF
TRBD1	.	TRBJ1-1	TRBV18	TGTGCCAGCTCACCGAATTCCGGGACAGAGGGGACTGAAGCTTTCTTT	CASSPNSGTEGTEAFF
.	.	TRBJ1-6	TRBV12-3/TRBV12-4	TGTGCCAGCAGTTTAACAGGCCAACTCCACTTT	CASSLTGQLHF
.	.	TRBJ2-2	TRBV5-1	TGCGCCAGCAGCCCGCGCGGGGCGGGCGGGGAGCTGTTTTTT	CASSPRGAGGELFF
TRBD2	.	TRBJ2-5	TRBV4-2	TGTGCCAGCAGCAGGTCCTTGGGACTATACCAAGAGACCCAGTACTTC	CASSRSLGLYQETQYF
.	.	TRBJ2-2	TRBV5-1	TGCGCCAGCAGCGCATCCGGGACACCTAACACCGGGGAGCTGTTTTTT	CASSASGTPNTGELFF
TRBD1	.	TRBJ1-1	TRBV5-4	TGTGCCAGCAGCTCAATCCCGGGACAGGGTGCAGCTTTCTTT	CASSSIPGQGAAFF
.	.	TRBJ1-5	TRBV9	TGTGCCAGCAGCGTAGGGGGGCATGGCAATCAGCCCCAGCATTTT	CASSVGGHGNQPQHF
TRBD2	.	TRBJ2-7	TRBV4-1	TGCGCCAGCAGCCAAGGACTAGCGGGAGCGTCCTACGAGCAGTACTTC	CASSQGLAGASYEQYF
.	.	TRBJ2-3	TRBV19	TGTGCCAGTACCGCTAGTTTATGGGAGGACACAGATACGCAGTATTTT	CASTASLWEDTDTQYF
.	.	TRBJ2-7	TRBV28	TGTGCCAGCAGTTTGGTAGGGGGCTCCTACGAGCAGTACTTC	CASSLVGGSYEQYF
TRBD1	.	TRBJ1-3	TRBV6-7	TGTGCCAGCAGTTATTCTTCGATTAGGGACAGGGAACCAATCGACACCATATATTTT	CASSYSSIRDREPIDTIYF
.	.	TRBJ1-6	TRBV27	TGTGCCAGCAGTTTATACCTCGACAGTTTCGAGGATTCACCCCTCCACTTT	CASSLYLDSFEDSPLHF
.	.	TRBJ1-1	TRBV5-6	TGTGCCAGCAGCTTGATTCCCTACACTGAAGCTTTCTTT	CASSLIPYTEAFF